This TCR beta chain appears in the sequencing data of a study of blood T cells in healthy people across ages (dated by TCRdb to 2014 to 2015). Regarding the complete study: In model experiments, template switching captured about one uniquely barcoded TCR beta cDNA molecule for every two T cells. The study measured age-related changes in TCR beta repertoire diversity using deep sequencing normalized with unique cDNA molecular identifiers. The donors were split into four age groups: young (average 16 years), middle-aged (around 37), aged (about 56) and long-lived (about 74). Donors of different ages were randomly distributed across sequencing lanes to avoid experimental bias. The study analyzed two additional independent replicas of 1 million unique cDNA reads from the same blood draw for two donors, one aged 18 to 30 and one aged 80 or older.

The CDR3 starts with the cysteine, ends with the phenylalanine, and has 18 residues. Of the read, only the CDR3 DNA is kept; its 54 bases are in frame from base 1. Systemically healthy Caucasian individuals from Russia, around 38 in total and aged about 6 to 100 years, were included as donors. Around 9.8 milliliters of peripheral blood were collected from each donor into EDTA-treated Vacutainer tubes. Ficoll-Paque density-gradient centrifugation was used to isolate PBMCs, with at least 6.5 million per sample. Total RNA was extracted from PBMCs with Trizol reagent, with at least 6 micrograms obtained per sample. Naive CD45RAhigh/CD27high T cell percentages were measured by flow cytometry on a PBMC aliquot from every donor. Library method: 5' RACE. These reads were obtained on an Illumina HiSeq 2500. A second about 7 to 12 cycle PCR used a sample-barcoded 5' primer and a J-beta primer mix. A template-switch 5' adaptor carrying 12 random nucleotides introduced a unique molecular identifier onto each TCR beta cDNA molecule. Each sample yielded at least 3 million CDR3-containing paired-end reads. All of the RNA was converted into first-strand cDNA using the Mint cDNA synthesis kit, with a TRBC-specific oligonucleotide serving as the primer. After uracil-DNA glycosylase treatment, a first 18-cycle PCR used universal primers M1SS and BC2_uni_R on all cDNA. The authors' pipeline ran thus. For normalization, 1 million high-quality reads, each with a distinct molecular identifier, were randomly selected from each sample. Instead of being binned into consensus sequences, reads with shared molecular identifiers were discarded. CDR3 identification, clonotype clustering and error correction used MiTCR with a Q25 quality threshold and the strictest error-elimination algorithm. Lower-bound total TCR beta diversity was estimated with a nonparametric unseen species model using Euler transformation. The raw public reads went through TCRdb reprocessing: fastp at Q25, MiXCR clone calling, in-frame beta chains kept. Rows with a matching CDR3 protein are joined into one entry that keeps the most common DNA and genes. It is TCRdb's table, rather than the study itself, that gives the V and J calls and clone size. Present in this sample are roughly 1.5 million distinct CDR3 sequences, approximately 43% of which were seen just once. The ten largest clones add up to about 3.8% of the sample.

Points on this clonotype: There is no known antigen for this receptor. There are no base qualities to consult, and no much larger clone falls within one base.

General conclusions and limits of the study: The percentage of naive T cells measured by flow cytometry correlated strongly with observed TCR beta diversity. Total diversity estimates from one million sequenced T cells were considered lower bounds and underestimates. Because donor CMV infection status was unknown, age-related changes in expanded clonotypes were potentially confounded. Compared with the aged group, the long-lived group had more naive CD4+ T cells, fewer expanded clones and increased TCR diversity, a pattern suggesting age selection. As age increased, observed TCR beta diversity per million T cells dropped in a roughly linear way, and a significant reduction was already evident by age about 40. Bulk unsorted PBMC profiling prevented conclusive comparison of naive and antigen-experienced compartments.

The V gene is TRBV21-1 and the J gene is TRBJ2-7; the table gives TRBD1 as D, unverified against the DNA. TRBV21-1 is assigned pseudogene status. The sample taken for sequencing was blood. The clonotype was recovered from a woman aged 18-29 years in good health. The nucleotide sequence is given as TGTGCCAGCAGCAAAGTGGGGGCGAGGGCCAACGTTTCCTACGAGCAGTACTTC. Its coded protein is CASSKVGARANVSYEQYF.